The sample holds a few counts of the clone carrying this T cell receptor beta chain. Its antigen is not known. Primers used in a second PCR of roughly 7 to 12 cycles were a sample-barcoded 5' primer and a J-beta primer mix. TCRdb reprocessed the 5' RACE reads with MiXCR, giving one entry per CDR3 protein. Of some 860,000 distinct CDR3 sequences listed, around three fifths are singletons. The data were taken from a study of blood T cells in healthy people across ages. Germline assignment: CDR1 PRHDT and CDR2 FYEKMQ (reference sequence). V lost 2 bases and J 2 bases, leaving 22 bases between the germline ends. The CDR3 is made up of 18 amino acids. Peripheral blood was drawn, ten milliliters per donor. The study's findings and limits: Long-lived donors exceeded aged donors in naive CD4+ cells and diversity.

The sequenced sample was blood. The source of this sequence is a man aged 40-49 years in good health. The chain joins TRBV13 to TRBJ2-7; tentatively, D is TRBD1 or TRBD2 (5 bases each). The CDR3 DNA follows: TGTGCCAGCAGCTTATTTTTTTGGGACCGGGATAACACCTACGAGCAGTACTTC. It codes for CASSLFFWDRDNTYEQYF.